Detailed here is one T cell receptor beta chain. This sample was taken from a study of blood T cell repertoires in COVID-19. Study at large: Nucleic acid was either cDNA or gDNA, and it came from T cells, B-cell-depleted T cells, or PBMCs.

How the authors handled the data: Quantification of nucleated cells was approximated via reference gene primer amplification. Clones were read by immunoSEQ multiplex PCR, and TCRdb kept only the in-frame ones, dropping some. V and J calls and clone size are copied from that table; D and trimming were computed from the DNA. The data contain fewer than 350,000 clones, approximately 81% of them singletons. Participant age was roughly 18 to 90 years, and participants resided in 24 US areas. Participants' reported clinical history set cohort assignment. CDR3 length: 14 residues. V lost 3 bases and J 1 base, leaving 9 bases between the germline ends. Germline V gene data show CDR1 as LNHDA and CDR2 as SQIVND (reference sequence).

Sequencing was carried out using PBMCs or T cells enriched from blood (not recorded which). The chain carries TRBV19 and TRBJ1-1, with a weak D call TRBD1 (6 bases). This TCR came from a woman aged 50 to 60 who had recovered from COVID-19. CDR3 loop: CASSINRENTEAFF. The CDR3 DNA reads TGTGCCAGTAGTATCAACAGGGAGAACACTGAAGCTTTCTTT. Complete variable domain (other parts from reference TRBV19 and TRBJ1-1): DGGITQSPKYLFRKEGQNVTLSCEQNLNHDAMYWYRQDPGQGLRLIYYSQIVNDFQKGDIAEGYSVSREKKESFPLTVTSAQKNPTAFYLCASSINRENTEAFFGQGTRLTVV.